The 18 T cell receptor beta chains listed next were all sequenced from one sample in a study of T cells in localized non-small cell lung cancer (dated by TCRdb to 2018 to 2020). The library was generated by the immunoSEQ multiplex PCR assay. TCRdb mirrors the immuneACCESS table, restricted to in-frame sequences. Some clones are absent from its copies; in checked studies, under half trace to an unresolved V gene, and the reason for the others is unknown. The sample contains about 77,000 clones, 88% of them found a single time. Around 20% of the sample is in the top ten clones. The input for sequencing was peripheral blood, taken before any cancer treatment. These receptors were taken from a woman aged 40 to 75 with stage I squamous cell lung carcinoma.

The V and J genes are TRBV4-1 and TRBJ1-2; 9 bases fit TRBD1. From germline, CDR1 is MGHRA and CDR2 YSYEKL. The CDR3 is made up of 16 amino acids. The J segment lost 2 bases and the V segment lost 1 base, leaving 5 bases of the junction unmatched. The CDR3 here is CASSQGTGDVNYGYTF. The CDR3 DNA reads TGCGCCAGCAGCCAAGGGACAGGGGATGTGAACTATGGCTACACCTTC.

The chain employs TRBV5-1 and TRBJ1-6; 8 bases map to TRBD1. From germline, CDR1 is SGHRS and CDR2 YFSETQ. V was clipped by 5 bases and J by 13 bases; unmatched bases: 11. There are 14 residues in the CDR3. The DNA of the CDR3 is TGCGCCAGCAGGGCGACAGGGGCCGGCGGTCCCCTCCACTTT. This gives the protein CASRATGAGGPLHF.

Only a few counts were recorded for this clone. This chain joins TRBV15 and TRBJ2-3; 11 nucleotides align to TRBD2. The CDR3 is made up of 17 amino acids. V dropped 1 base and J dropped 5; count of bases not matched to a gene: 8. The V gene's germline CDR1 is LNHNV and CDR2 YYDKDF (reference sequence). The CDR3 DNA sequence: TGTGCCACCAGCAGAGGATCTTCTAGCGGGGGGAAAGATACGCAGTATTTT. Encoded protein: CATSRGSSSGGKDTQYF.

The J gene is TRBJ1-1, the V gene TRBV14; no reliable D call. This CDR3 is built from 16 residues. Germline values: CDR1 SGHDN, CDR2 FVKESK. V was clipped by 5 bases and J by 1 base, with 17 bases between them. CDR3 bases: TGTGCCAGCAGCGGAGGAGGGCGGCCGAGGAACACTGAAGCTTTCTTT. It specifies CASSGGGRPRNTEAFF.

This rearrangement joins TRBV18 to TRBJ1-4; a possible D gene is TRBD1 (5 bases). The V and J ends lost 6 bases and 5 bases respectively, with 10 bases between them. CDR3 size: 13 residues. Germline loops: CDR1 KGHSH, CDR2 LQKENI. The CDR3 spells CASSGTDNEKLFF. The CDR3 nucleotides are TGTGCCAGCTCCGGGACGGACAATGAAAAACTGTTTTTT. Filled out from reference TRBV18 and TRBJ1-4, the complete variable domain reads NAGVMQNPRHLVRRRGQEARLRCSPMKGHSHVYWYRQLPEEGLKFMVYLQKENIIDESGMPKERFSAEFPKEGPSILRIQQVVRGDSAAYFCASSGTDNEKLFFGSGTQLSVL.

The chain uses TRBV2 and TRBJ1-3, with D maybe TRBD1 (6 bases). The germline gives CDR1 SNHLY, CDR2 FYNNEI. The CDR3 covers 17 residues. Trimming removed 6 bases at V and 1 base at J, with 19 bases between. The CDR3 DNA follows: TGTGCCAGCAGCCTGAGGGGGGCGATGGGATCTGGAAACACCATATATTTT. Translating it yields CASSLRGAMGSGNTIYF. The full variable domain, completed using reference TRBV2 and TRBJ1-3, is EPEVTQTPSHQVTQMGQEVILRCVPISNHLYFYWYRQILGQKVEFLVSFYNNEISEKSEIFDDQFSVERPDGSNFTLKIRSTKLEDSAMYFCASSLRGAMGSGNTIYFGEGSWLTVV.

The chain recombines TRBV5-1 with TRBJ2-7, with 10 bases fitting TRBD2. Losses at the gene ends were 4 bases for V and 2 bases for J; bases not matched to a gene: 6. CDR3 length: 15 amino acids. Per germline, CDR1 SGHRS and CDR2 YFSETQ. CDR3 amino acids: CASSPGLAATYEQYF. The DNA for the CDR3 is TGCGCCAGCAGCCCCGGACTAGCGGCAACCTACGAGCAGTACTTC.

This chain links TRBV30 with TRBJ2-4, with D possibly matching TRBD1 (6 bases). Germline values: CDR1 GTSNPN, CDR2 SVGIG (reference sequence). The CDR3 totals 14 residues. The ends were cut back, 5 bases at V and 1 base at J, with 12 bases in the middle. As DNA, the CDR3 is TGTGCCTGGGGACCTCAGGGGGCCAAAAACATTCAGTACTTC. This gives the protein CAWGPQGAKNIQYF.

The chain recombines TRBV5-4 with TRBJ2-7; D gene uncertain. CDR1 is SGHNT, CDR2 YYREEE, per germline (reference sequence). The CDR3 covers 13 residues. V lost 1 base and J lost 3, with 8 bases in between. The CDR3 sequence is CASSLRQDYEQYF. CDR3 nucleotides: TGTGCCAGCAGCTTGAGGCAGGACTACGAGCAGTACTTC. The complete variable domain, with remaining parts taken from reference TRBV5-4 and TRBJ2-7, reads ETGVTQSPTHLIKTRGQQVTLRCSSQSGHNTVSWYQQALGQGPQFIFQYYREEENGRGNFPPRFSGLQFPNYSSELNVNALELDDSALYLCASSLRQDYEQYFGPGTRLTVT.

This rearrangement joins TRBV2 to TRBJ2-1; TRBD2 aligns across 14 bases. The V segment lost 6 bases and the J segment 7 bases; nucleotides outside the gene matches: 2. Looked up from germline, CDR1 is SNHLY and CDR2 is FYNNEI. The CDR3 is 14 residues long. CDR3 nucleotides: TGTGCCAGCAGGACTAGCGGGGGGGCTAATGAGCAGTTCTTC. Its translation: CASRTSGGANEQFF. Looking up the rest from reference TRBV2 and TRBJ2-1 gives the full variable domain: EPEVTQTPSHQVTQMGQEVILRCVPISNHLYFYWYRQILGQKVEFLVSFYNNEISEKSEIFDDQFSVERPDGSNFTLKIRSTKLEDSAMYFCASRTSGGANEQFFGPGTRLTVL.

A word on this clone: One end of the junction does not line up with germline, which may come from a read error. The genes are TRBV7-7 and TRBJ2-5, with 8 bases aligning to TRBD1. This CDR3 spans 14 amino acids. Germline values: CDR1 SSHAT, CDR2 FNYEAQ (reference sequence). The CDR3 sequence is CASSSDRVQETQYF. The CDR3 DNA sequence: TGTGCTAGCAGCTCGGACAGGGTCCAAGAGACCCAGTACTTC.

The V gene is TRBV7-8, the J gene TRBJ1-5; D gene ambiguous. This CDR3 region has 12 residues. Germline-derived CDR1 and CDR2 are SGHVS and FQNEAQ. V lost 1 base, J lost 14 bases, and 12 bases lay in between. The CDR3 nucleotides are TGTGCCAGCAGCTTAGTTGGGGAAATCGAGCATTTT. Protein: CASSLVGEIEHF.

In its sample, this clone was seen once. This rearrangement joins TRBV25-1 to TRBJ1-2; D is undetermined. Between the trimmed V and J ends, which lost 4 bases and 6 bases, there was a span of 12 bases. Per germline, CDR1 MGHDK and CDR2 SYGVNS. The CDR3 runs 13 residues. The CDR3 DNA follows: TGTGCCAGCAGTGTGGGAGGAGCAGATGGCTACACCTTC. Protein: CASSVGGADGYTF.

The rearrangement uses TRBV5-1 and TRBJ1-1; D is undetermined. The V gene's germline CDR1 is SGHRS and CDR2 YFSETQ. Trimming removed 0 bases from V and 1 base from J, with 4 bases in between. The CDR3 has 13 residues. CDR3 nucleotide sequence: TGCGCCAGCAGCTTGGTGACGAACACTGAAGCTTTCTTT. This sequence encodes CASSLVTNTEAFF. Together with reference TRBV5-1 and TRBJ1-1, the CDR3 gives the full variable domain: KAGVTQTPRYLIKTRGQQVTLSCSPISGHRSVSWYQQTPGQGLQFLFEYFSETQRNKGNFPGRFSGRQFSNSRSEMNVSTLELGDSALYLCASSLVTNTEAFFGQGTRLTVV.

This clone was picked up a small number of times. The chain has TRBV29-1 and TRBJ2-7; TRBD1 aligns across 7 bases. Germline CDR1 is SQVTM and CDR2 is ANQGSEA. This CDR3 has 13 amino acids. V lost 4 bases to trimming and J lost 2 bases; unmatched junction nucleotides: 5. As DNA, the CDR3 is TGCAGCGTTGCCGGGACAGCTACCTACGAGCAGTACTTC. Translation gives CSVAGTATYEQYF.

This rearrangement joins TRBV7-2 to TRBJ1-2; 10 bases are shared with TRBD1. This CDR3 has 15 residues. V lost 5 bases to trimming and J lost 6 bases; unmatched junction nucleotides: 9. Per the germline V gene, CDR1 is SGHTA and CDR2 is FQGNSA. Here the CDR3 reads CASSLKTGTGDGYTF. CDR3 bases: TGTGCCAGCAGCCTCAAAACCGGGACAGGGGATGGCTACACCTTC.

V gene TRBV18 combines with J gene TRBJ1-2; 7 nucleotides line up with TRBD1. Trimming removed 3 bases from V and 7 bases from J; junction bases left unmatched: 8. There are 14 residues in the CDR3. Looked up from germline, CDR1 is KGHSH and CDR2 is LQKENI. CDR3 loop: CASSPTGDYGGYTF. The CDR3, as DNA: TGTGCCAGCTCACCCACAGGGGATTACGGTGGCTACACCTTC.

The chain recombines TRBV7-9 with TRBJ1-2, with TRBD1 as a possible D gene (5 bases). The CDR3 totals 14 residues. Germline V gives CDR1 SEHNR, CDR2 FQNEAQ (reference sequence). V was pared by 6 bases and J by 4 bases, with 15 bases between. CDR3 loop: CASSPGTDVYGYTF. DNA for the CDR3: TGTGCCAGCAGTCCCGGGACGGATGTCTATGGCTACACCTTC.